These T cell receptor beta chains were read from a single sample in a study of beta chain features in type 1 diabetes. Sequenced by immunoSEQ multiplex PCR; TCRdb stores in-frame clones only, minus some. The table records 300,000 to 450,000 clones, about 10% of them present only once. The sequencing sample was made of central memory CD4+ T cells from blood. Receptors originate from a man aged 25-40 years with type 1 diabetes. The CDR3 runs from the conserved cysteine through the conserved F or W.

j_call: TRBJ1-1
v_call: TRBV7-9
cdr3_aa: CASSLVGRGMNTEAFF

j_call: TRBJ2-3
v_call: TRBV7-7
cdr3_aa: CASSLGLSNTDTQYF

j_call: TRBJ2-1
v_call: TRBV18
cdr3_aa: CASSPSLAGTDEQFF

j_call: TRBJ1-5
v_call: TRBV4-3
cdr3_aa: CASSQGGASQPQHF

j_call: TRBJ2-7
v_call: TRBV6-1
cdr3_aa: CASSKGSSGSYEQYF

j_call: TRBJ1-5
v_call: TRBV28
cdr3_aa: CASSGQKSEYSNQPQHF

j_call: TRBJ2-3
v_call: TRBV19
cdr3_aa: CASSIQNPWTDTQYF

j_call: TRBJ1-2
v_call: TRBV4-3
cdr3_aa: CASSQEASGMNYGYTF

j_call: TRBJ1-2
v_call: TRBV6-5
cdr3_aa: CASSSDRSLLPYGYTF

j_call: TRBJ2-1
v_call: TRBV7-2
cdr3_aa: CASSSPDSSNEQFF

j_call: TRBJ2-6
v_call: TRBV11-3
cdr3_aa: CASSDEGGSGANVLTF

j_call: TRBJ2-1
v_call: TRBV4-1
cdr3_aa: CASSRDPAGPYNEQFF

j_call: TRBJ1-4
v_call: TRBV14
cdr3_aa: CASSQDGRINEKLFF

j_call: TRBJ2-2
v_call: TRBV5-4
cdr3_aa: CASSLGDRDTGELFF

j_call: TRBJ2-2
v_call: TRBV19
cdr3_aa: CASRNTGELFF

j_call: TRBJ2-7
v_call: TRBV18
cdr3_aa: CASSLGGAREQYF

j_call: TRBJ2-5
v_call: TRBV19
cdr3_aa: CASSIAETQYF

j_call: TRBJ1-1
v_call: TRBV9
cdr3_aa: CASSPGQGEWAFF

j_call: TRBJ2-7
v_call: TRBV5-1
cdr3_aa: CASSLAGSGGSYEQYF

j_call: TRBJ2-7
v_call: TRBV6-1
cdr3_aa: CASSAGSKDYEQYF

j_call: TRBJ2-5
v_call: TRBV29-1
cdr3_aa: CSVDRTTGETQYF

j_call: TRBJ2-2
v_call: TRBV7-2
cdr3_aa: CASRSIQNTGELFF

j_call: TRBJ2-7
v_call: TRBV10-3
cdr3_aa: CAISVLGNEQYF

j_call: TRBJ1-2
v_call: TRBV5-4
cdr3_aa: CASSPGQGEGYTF

j_call: TRBJ1-4
v_call: TRBV18
cdr3_aa: CASSLFPGSHNEKLFF

j_call: TRBJ2-5
v_call: TRBV11-3
cdr3_aa: CASSLGGTEETQYF

j_call: TRBJ1-2
v_call: TRBV11-1
cdr3_aa: CASSLAQGANYGYTF

j_call: TRBJ2-7
v_call: TRBV27
cdr3_aa: CASTSDRVRNEQYF

j_call: TRBJ1-2
v_call: TRBV27
cdr3_aa: CASSSSKPRANYGYTF

j_call: TRBJ1-1
v_call: TRBV4-2
cdr3_aa: CASSFQGGNTEAFF

j_call: TRBJ2-7
v_call: TRBV18
cdr3_aa: CASSLADPPYEQYF

j_call: NA
v_call: TRBV30
cdr3_aa: CALRRDLSSYEQYF

j_call: TRBJ1-3
v_call: TRBV11-2
cdr3_aa: CASSLEISGNTIYF

j_call: TRBJ1-4
v_call: TRBV6-6
cdr3_aa: CASSYSMGGSEKLFF

j_call: TRBJ2-5
v_call: TRBV5-1
cdr3_aa: CASSLAGLAGGGETQYF

j_call: TRBJ1-1
v_call: TRBV27
cdr3_aa: CASSFGTMRNTEAFF